Listed below are T cell receptor beta chains from one sample, sequenced in a study of blood T cell repertoires in COVID-19. Some clones are missing from TCRdb's copy, which holds only in-frame ones; the method was immunoSEQ multiplex PCR. The repertoire holds about 250,000 clones, with roughly 84% as singletons. Sequenced material: PBMCs or T cells enriched from blood (not recorded which). The receptors were sampled from a woman aged 45-60 years who had been exposed to COVID-19. The CDR3 runs from the conserved cysteine through the conserved F or W. Each record gives: V gene, clone size, D gene, J gene, CDR3 DNA, CDR3 protein. The D gene is left open where the match is weak. Size values are once, few and many counts, or a class for expanded clones, and some rows have none.

TRBV5-1	-	-	TRBJ2-5	TGCGCCAGCAGCTTGGGTTCAGGACAAGAGACCCAGTACTTC	CASSLGSGQETQYF
TRBV7-3	-	-	TRBJ1-1	TGTGCCAGCGCCCCCACGGTGAACACTGAAGCTTTCTTT	CASAPTVNTEAFF
TRBV24-1	-	-	TRBJ2-2	TGTGCCACCGGTCCCCCGGGCGGGGAGCTGTTTTTT	CATGPPGGELFF
TRBV5-4	many	-	TRBJ1-5	TGTGCCAGCAGCTCTCAGGGAACCAATCAGCCCCAGCATTTT	CASSSQGTNQPQHF
TRBV5-1	-	TRBD2	TRBJ2-1	TGCGCCAGCAGCTTGGCGGGGGGAGGCAATGAGCAGTTCTTC	CASSLAGGGNEQFF
TRBV18	-	-	TRBJ1-1	TGTGCCAGCTCGGCCCTCATGAACACTGAAGCTTTCTTT	CASSALMNTEAFF
TRBV29-1	few	-	TRBJ1-1	TGCAGCGAAGAGACGGGACTAGGGAACACTGAAGCTTTCTTT	CSEETGLGNTEAFF
TRBV5-1	-	-	TRBJ1-1	TGCGCCAGCAGCACCATCCCCGGGACTCTTTTGAACACTGAAGCTTTCTTT	CASSTIPGTLLNTEAFF
TRBV19	-	TRBD1	TRBJ1-6	TGTGCCAGTACGCACCGGGGACAGAGCATCCCCCTCCACTTT	CASTHRGQSIPLHF
TRBV28	-	-	TRBJ1-1	TGTGCCAGCATCTCTACGGGACAAACTGAAGCTTTCTTT	CASISTGQTEAFF
TRBV5-1	-	-	TRBJ1-1	TGCGCCAGCAGCTTGATTAGGGGGAGTGATGTCCTGAACACTGAAGCTTTCTTT	CASSLIRGSDVLNTEAFF
TRBV4-3	-	-	TRBJ1-6	TGCGCCAGCAGCCAAGATTCCGGGGTTTCACCCCTCCACTTT	CASSQDSGVSPLHF
TRBV6-7	-	-	TRBJ1-5	TGTGCCAGCAGTGCTGGACATCTGAAACCGGGCGATCAGCCCCAGCATTTT	CASSAGHLKPGDQPQHF
TRBV9	-	-	TRBJ1-1	TGTGCCAGCAGCGTAGGACAGTCGACTCCCGCTTTCTTT	CASSVGQSTPAFF
TRBV5-6	-	TRBD1	TRBJ1-4	TGTGCCAGCAGCTCAGGACAGGGGAATGAAAAACTGTTTTTT	CASSSGQGNEKLFF
TRBV18	-	-	TRBJ1-2	TGTGCCAGCTCACCGAGGACAGATATTAACTATGGCTACACCTTC	CASSPRTDINYGYTF
TRBV7-2	few	-	TRBJ2-5	TGTGCCAGCAGCTTAGATGGCGGTGCCCAAGAGACCCAGTACTTC	CASSLDGGAQETQYF
TRBV5-5	few	TRBD1	TRBJ2-2	TGTGCCAGCAGCTACCGGGACAGCACCGGGGAGCTGTTTTTT	CASSYRDSTGELFF
TRBV10-2	-	-	TRBJ1-1	TGCGCCAGCAGTCAGGAGAACACTGAAGCTTTCTTT	CASSQENTEAFF
TRBV18	-	-	TRBJ2-1	TGTGCCAGCTCATCTTCGGAGGACAGTGAGCAGTTCTTC	CASSSSEDSEQFF
TRBV28	few	-	TRBJ1-6	TGTGCCAGCAGAAGGGCGGGGGCGCTACACAGTTCACCCCTCCACTTT	CASRRAGALHSSPLHF
TRBV3-1/TRBV3-2	-	TRBD1	TRBJ1-2	TGTGCCAGCAGCCAAGGGGGAGACAGGGGAGGCTACACCTTC	CASSQGGDRGGYTF
TRBV9	-	-	TRBJ1-1	TGTGCCAGCAGTCCCGGACATTCCCAGGGCGTGAACACTGAAGCTTTCTTT	CASSPGHSQGVNTEAFF
TRBV19	-	-	TRBJ1-6	TGTGCCAGTAGTCCCGGCGGGTTGGGGTCACCCCTCCACTTT	CASSPGGLGSPLHF
TRBV24-1	-	-	TRBJ1-1	TGTGCCACCAGTGATTGGCAGGGAAGGGCTTTCTTT	CATSDWQGRAFF
TRBV2	-	TRBD1	TRBJ2-1	TGTGCCAGCGGGAGTGGACAGGGCTACAATGAGCAGTTCTTC	CASGSGQGYNEQFF
TRBV5-1	-	TRBD2	TRBJ2-5	TGCGCCAGCAGCCTGGCGGGGGTCCAAGAGACCCAGTACTTC	CASSLAGVQETQYF
TRBV7-2	-	-	TRBJ1-1	TGTGCCAGCAGCTCCTCGAACACTGAAGCTTTCTTT	CASSSSNTEAFF
TRBV7-8	-	TRBD1	TRBJ1-3	TGTGCCAGCAGCTTATTGGGGACAGGTGGAAACACCATATATTTT	CASSLLGTGGNTIYF
TRBV12-3/TRBV12-4	-	-	TRBJ1-5	TGTGCCAGCAGTTTTTTAGGGGATCAGCCCCAGCATTTT	CASSFLGDQPQHF
TRBV2	-	TRBD2	TRBJ2-2	TGTGCCAGCAGTACCCCGACTGGCGGGGGGGGGTACACCGGGGAGCTGTTTTTT	CASSTPTGGGGYTGELFF
TRBV28	-	-	TRBJ1-1	TGTGCCAGCAGCCACACAGGGTTGAACACTGAAGCTTTCTTT	CASSHTGLNTEAFF
TRBV5-1	once	-	TRBJ1-2	TGCGCCAGCAGCTTATCCCTACCCGGAGGGTTATATGGCTACACCTTC	CASSLSLPGGLYGYTF
TRBV5-1	-	-	TRBJ1-4	TGCGCCAGCAGCTTGGCGGGGGGAGCGAATGAAAAACTGTTTTTT	CASSLAGGANEKLFF
TRBV7-2	-	-	TRBJ1-4	TGTGCCAGCAGCCTGGGGTTTTTCGTTGGAGGAACTAATGAAAAACTGTTTTTT	CASSLGFFVGGTNEKLFF
TRBV10-2	-	TRBD1	TRBJ1-1	TGCGCCAGCAGTGAGTCGCGGACAGGGTCAACTGAAGCTTTCTTT	CASSESRTGSTEAFF
TRBV24-1	-	-	TRBJ2-3	TGTGCCACCAGTGACCCCCTCACCTCTACTACGCAGTATTTT	CATSDPLTSTTQYF
TRBV2	-	-	TRBJ2-5	TGTGCCAGCAGTGAATTTCAGGGTCTGTGGGAGACCCAGTACTTC	CASSEFQGLWETQYF
TRBV27	-	-	TRBJ1-1	TGTGCCAGCAGTGAAGGGGTTTACACTGAAGCTTTCTTT	CASSEGVYTEAFF
TRBV30	-	TRBD2	TRBJ2-1	TGTGCCCACTCAAGGGGCGGGGGGGACTCCTACAATGAGCAGTTCTTC	CAHSRGGGDSYNEQFF
TRBV19	-	-	TRBJ1-5	TGTGCCAGTAGTATAGCAGGATTCTATAGCAATCAGCCCCAGCATTTT	CASSIAGFYSNQPQHF
TRBV10-3	-	-	TRBJ1-2	TGTGCCATCAGTGTGCAGGGGATCGACTATGGCTACACCTTC	CAISVQGIDYGYTF
TRBV6-2/TRBV6-3	-	-	TRBJ1-3	TGTGCCAGCAGTTTACAGGGAAGTCCTGGAAACACCATATATTTT	CASSLQGSPGNTIYF
TRBV7-2	-	-	TRBJ2-3	TGTGCCAGCAGCTTAGCGGGCTCTAGCACAGATACGCAGTATTTT	CASSLAGSSTDTQYF
TRBV28	once	-	TRBJ2-7	TGTGCCAGCGAGCATGGGGGGTACTCCTACGAGCAGTACTTC	CASEHGGYSYEQYF
TRBV29-1	-	-	TRBJ1-1	TGCAGCGTTGAAGGGCGGATGAACACTGAAGCTTTCTTT	CSVEGRMNTEAFF
TRBV5-1	-	TRBD1	TRBJ2-3	TGCGCCAGCAGCCCGTCCGGGACAGGGGGCACAGATACGCAGTATTTT	CASSPSGTGGTDTQYF
TRBV27	-	-	TRBJ1-1	TGTGCCAGCAGGGCTTCCGGACAGATTGAAGCTTTCTTT	CASRASGQIEAFF
TRBV5-5	-	TRBD2	TRBJ2-1	TGTGCCAGCAGCTTGGTGTTTATGGGACTAGCGGGAGGGGGTGAGCAGTTCTTC	CASSLVFMGLAGGGEQFF
TRBV19	-	TRBD2	TRBJ2-5	TGTGCCAGTAGTATAACCGGGACTAGAGAAGAGACCCAGTACTTC	CASSITGTREETQYF
TRBV5-8	few	TRBD2	TRBJ2-5	TGTGCCAGCAGCTTGGTGATCGCTAGCGGGGGGGAAGAGACCCAGTACTTC	CASSLVIASGGEETQYF
TRBV18	-	TRBD1	TRBJ2-7	TGTGCCAGCTCGGGACAGTCCTACGAGCAGTACTTC	CASSGQSYEQYF
TRBV27	once	-	TRBJ2-5	TGTGCCACCCGCCCCGGGGGAACGAGAGAGACCCAGTACTTC	CATRPGGTRETQYF
TRBV21-1	-	-	TRBJ2-1	TGTGCCAGCAGCGGGAATGAGCGGGGTCACGGGGATGAGCAGTTCTTC	CASSGNERGHGDEQFF
TRBV7-8	-	-	TRBJ2-5	TGTGCCAGCAGCTTAGGACAGAAAGAGACCCAGTACTTC	CASSLGQKETQYF
TRBV5-5	once	-	TRBJ1-6	TGTGCCAGCAGCTTTGTACTATGGGTGAGCTCCTATAATTCACCCCTCCACTTT	CASSFVLWVSSYNSPLHF
TRBV6-2/TRBV6-3	-	-	TRBJ2-5	TGTGCCAGCAGTTATAGATTTTCGGAGACCCAGTACTTC	CASSYRFSETQYF
TRBV7-2	-	-	TRBJ1-1	TGTGCCAGCAGCTTAAGCGTCGAGACTGAAGCTTTCTTT	CASSLSVETEAFF
TRBV11-1	-	TRBD1	TRBJ1-5	TGTGCCAGCAGCTCTCGGACAGGCCGAAGGCCCCAGCATTTT	CASSSRTGRRPQHF
TRBV7-9	-	TRBD1	TRBJ1-4	TGTGCCAGCAGCCGAGGACAGGGCAATGAAAAACTGTTTTTT	CASSRGQGNEKLFF